The source of this T cell receptor beta chain is a study of blood T cell repertoires in COVID-19. Study information: Both acute and convalescent COVID-19 samples were obtained from the United States, Italy and Spain. Sources were T cells, B-cell-depleted T cells, or PBMCs; the material itself was cDNA or gDNA.

Study processing details: Reference gene primer amplification in the assay estimated nucleated cell counts. The table came from immunoSEQ multiplex PCR; TCRdb's copy has only in-frame clones and leaves some out. The V and J calls and clone size are taken from that table; D and trimming were inferred from the DNA. The profile covers a few hundred thousand clones, with around 84% appearing a single time and around 3.4% taken by the ten largest. This CDR3 comprises 15 residues. Germline assignment: CDR1 SGHKS and CDR2 YYEKEE (reference sequence). V dropped 2 bases and J dropped 6 bases, with 15 bases sitting between them.

Sequenced material: peripheral blood. V gene TRBV5-5 combines with J gene TRBJ2-1; possibly TRBD2 for D (6 bases). The source of this sequence is a woman under 30 with acute or convalescent COVID-19. The CDR3: CASSFRRAAGNEQFF. Written as DNA, the CDR3 is TGTGCCAGCAGCTTCCGGAGGGCCGCGGGCAATGAGCAGTTCTTC.